Each of the 10 T cell receptor beta chains below was sequenced from the same sample in a study of OX40 agonist ivuxolimab in advanced cancers. Assay: immunoSEQ multiplex PCR; the TCRdb copy retains only in-frame clones and omits some. The data contain about 68,000 clones, approximately 90% of them seen just once; the ten biggest clones take up under 0.4%. The sequencing used CD4+ or CD8+ T cells sorted from blood, collected in a trial of the OX40 agonist ivuxolimab. All receptors derive from an adult with an advanced solid tumor such as melanoma, head and neck, liver or kidney cancer.

The genes are TRBV6-6 and TRBJ2-5; D is unresolved. V lost 6 bases and J 2 bases, leaving 7 bases between the germline ends. Germline CDR1 and CDR2: MNHNY and SVGAGI (reference sequence). The length of the CDR3 is 12 residues. This CDR3 is CASSLTQETQYF. DNA of the CDR3: TGTGCCAGCAGCCTTACTCAAGAGACCCAGTACTTC.

The chain recombines TRBV18 with TRBJ2-1; unclear D gene. The CDR3 runs to 12 residues. Trimming removed 3 bases from V and 8 bases from J, with 8 bases in between. Germline V CDR1 and CDR2: KGHSH, LQKENI. The CDR3 loop is CASSPLGYEQFF. The CDR3 coding sequence is TGTGCCAGCTCACCCCTCGGGTATGAGCAGTTCTTC.

This chain joins TRBV10-2 and TRBJ2-6, with no clear D. Trimming took 0 bases from V and 0 from J, leaving 12 bases between them. The CDR3 sequence is 18 residues long. Germline V gene data show CDR1 as WSHSY and CDR2 as SAAADI. Here the CDR3 DNA reads TGCGCCAGCAGTGAGTCGGGGATCGGTATCTCTGGGGCCAACGTCCTGACTTTC. Its translation: CASSESGIGISGANVLTF.

J is TRBJ2-7 and V is TRBV2; D unresolved. With 2 bases removed from V and 3 bases from J, the gap between germline ends came to 5 bases. Germline V gives CDR1 SNHLY, CDR2 FYNNEI. This CDR3 spans 12 amino acids. CDR3 loop: CASSEKDYEQYF. CDR3 bases: TGTGCCAGCAGTGAAAAAGACTACGAGCAGTACTTC.

The chain is built from TRBV4-1 and TRBJ2-7; 7 bases match TRBD2. J lost 0 bases, V lost 2 bases, and 13 bases had no gene match. There are 18 residues in the CDR3. Germline V gives CDR1 MGHRA, CDR2 YSYEKL. The CDR3 protein is CASSQQFSLASSSYEQYF. The CDR3 nucleotides read TGCGCCAGCAGCCAACAATTCTCACTAGCGTCGAGCTCCTACGAGCAGTACTTC.

This clone showed up just a few times. The rearrangement uses TRBV19 and TRBJ1-2; TRBD1 is a possible D gene (6 bases). Trimming shortened V by 7 bases and J by 2 bases, and 11 bases separated the two germline ends. Germline loops: CDR1 LNHDA, CDR2 SQIVND (reference sequence). This CDR3 has 13 amino acids. Here the CDR3 reads CASTRGGNYGYTF. CDR3 bases: TGTGCCAGTACAAGAGGGGGGAACTATGGCTACACCTTC.

The chain's CDR3 is CASSGAQGLGNTEAFF. The CDR3 DNA sequence: TGTGCCAGCAGTGGAGCACAGGGTCTGGGGAACACTGAAGCTTTCTTT. The chain joins TRBV28 to TRBJ1-1; D is perhaps TRBD1 (6 bases). Germline CDR1 and CDR2: MDHEN and SYDVKM. The CDR3 totals 16 residues. V was pared by 5 bases and J by 1 base, with 17 bases between.

The J gene is TRBJ2-7, the V gene TRBV11-1, with TRBD1 matching over 11 bases. The germline CDR1 and CDR2 sequences are SGHAT and FQDESV (reference sequence). After removal of 5 bases from V and 3 bases from J, the junction contained 6 bases not matched to a gene. The CDR3 runs 15 residues. The CDR3 bases are TGTGCCAGCAGCCATGGACAGGGGGCAATCTACGAGCAGTACTTC. It yields the protein CASSHGQGAIYEQYF.

This chain uses TRBV6-1 with TRBJ1-3; D may be TRBD1 (5 bases). The CDR3 totals 13 residues. Germline V gene sequence: CDR1 MNHNS, CDR2 SASEGT. Trimming took 7 bases from V and 2 from J, leaving 9 bases between them. Written as DNA, the CDR3 is TGTGCCAGCATACAGGCTCCTGGAAACACCATATATTTT. This encodes CASIQAPGNTIYF.

The V gene is TRBV4-1, the J gene TRBJ1-1, with 9 bases fitting TRBD1. Germline CDR1 and CDR2: MGHRA and YSYEKL. The CDR3 extends over 15 amino acids. J gave up 6 bases and V 1 base, and 6 bases lay outside the gene matches. In nucleotides, the CDR3 is TGCGCCAGCAGCCAAGCAGGACAGGGGAGATCTGAAGCTTTCTTT. Translating it yields CASSQAGQGRSEAFF.